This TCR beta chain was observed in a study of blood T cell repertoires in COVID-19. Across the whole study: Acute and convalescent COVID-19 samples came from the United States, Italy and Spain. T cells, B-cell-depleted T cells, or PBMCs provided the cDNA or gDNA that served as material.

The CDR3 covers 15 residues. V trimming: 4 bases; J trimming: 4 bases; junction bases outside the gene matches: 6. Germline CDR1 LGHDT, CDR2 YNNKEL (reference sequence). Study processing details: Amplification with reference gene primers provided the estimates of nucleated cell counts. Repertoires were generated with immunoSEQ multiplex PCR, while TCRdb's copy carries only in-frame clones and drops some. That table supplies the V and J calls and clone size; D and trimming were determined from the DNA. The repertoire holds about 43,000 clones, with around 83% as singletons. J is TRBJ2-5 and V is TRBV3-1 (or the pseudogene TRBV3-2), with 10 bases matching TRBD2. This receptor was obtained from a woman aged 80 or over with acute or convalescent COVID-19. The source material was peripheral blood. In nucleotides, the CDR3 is TGTGCCAGCAGCCCCGAGCGGGGGGGCGGAGAGACCCAGTACTTC. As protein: CASSPERGGGETQYF.